A selection of T cell receptor beta chains follows, all from one sample in a study of PD-L1 blockade in urothelial cancer. The repertoire was sequenced with immunoSEQ multiplex PCR; TCRdb's copy has only in-frame clones and lacks some. The table shows 35,000 to 45,000 clones, with roughly 82% occurring only once. This specimen consisted of PBMCs, obtained around atezolizumab (anti-PD-L1) treatment. The receptors stem from a man aged 60-69 years with urothelial cancer. The CDR3 runs from the conserved cysteine through the conserved F or W. The D gene is left open where the match is weak. Clone size is not always given. Where it is, it says once, few, many or a class for expanded clones.

v_call,clone_size,d_call,j_call,cdr3_aa,cdr3_nt
TRBV5-1,.,TRBD2,TRBJ2-5,CASRVAGGEETQYF,TGCGCCAGCAGAGTCGCGGGGGGAGAAGAGACCCAGTACTTC
TRBV4-1,.,TRBD2,TRBJ2-1,CASRWTSDSYNEQFF,TGCGCCAGCAGATGGACTAGCGATTCCTACAATGAGCAGTTCTTC
TRBV2,.,.,TRBJ2-1,CASTLSSYNEQFF,TGTGCCAGCACACTAAGCTCCTACAATGAGCAGTTCTTC
TRBV5-1,.,.,TRBJ1-2,CASSDKWEGGIGYTF,TGCGCCAGCAGCGATAAATGGGAGGGGGGAATTGGCTACACCTTC
TRBV5-6,.,.,TRBJ1-5,CASSLGRGQPQHF,TGTGCCAGCAGCTTGGGGCGGGGTCAGCCCCAGCATTTT
TRBV7-8,.,TRBD1,TRBJ2-7,CASSLTGQGGHEQYF,TGTGCCAGCAGCCTCACAGGACAGGGTGGCCACGAGCAGTACTTC
TRBV10-3,.,TRBD1,TRBJ2-1,CAISYPGQGHNEQFF,TGTGCCATCAGCTATCCGGGACAGGGGCACAATGAGCAGTTCTTC
TRBV25-1,once,.,TRBJ2-1,CASSDREAYNEQFF,TGTGCCAGCAGTGACAGGGAAGCGTACAATGAGCAGTTCTTC
TRBV27,once,TRBD1,TRBJ2-2,CASTGTGRFGELFF,TGTGCCAGCACTGGGACAGGGCGATTCGGGGAGCTGTTTTTT
TRBV6-1,once,.,TRBJ1-5,CASSENDEGNQPQHF,TGTGCCAGCAGTGAAAATGATGAGGGCAATCAGCCCCAGCATTTT
TRBV6-6,.,TRBD2,TRBJ2-7,CASSYPGLAAREQYF,TGTGCCAGCAGTTACCCCGGACTAGCGGCGCGCGAGCAGTACTTC
TRBV19,.,.,TRBJ2-3,CASSLGTGSTDTQYF,TGTGCCAGTAGTCTAGGAACAGGGTCCACAGATACGCAGTATTTT
TRBV14,once,.,TRBJ2-7,CASSQGRGSSYEQYF,TGTGCCAGCAGCCAAGGACGGGGAAGCTCCTACGAGCAGTACTTC
TRBV28,few,.,TRBJ2-7,CASSARTAAYEQYF,TGTGCCAGCAGTGCGCGGACAGCCGCCTACGAGCAGTACTTC
TRBV11-2,.,.,TRBJ2-7,CASSLGRGGHEQYF,TGTGCCAGCAGCTTAGGTAGGGGGGGCCACGAGCAGTACTTC
TRBV7-2,.,.,TRBJ2-7,CASSPNTASSYEQYF,TGTGCCAGCAGCCCCAATACGGCTAGCTCCTACGAGCAGTACTTC
TRBV7-8,.,TRBD1,TRBJ1-2,CASSTRDRGLLGYGYTF,TGTGCCAGCAGCACCCGGGACAGGGGGCTGCTTGGCTATGGCTACACCTTC
TRBV28,.,.,TRBJ1-5,CASSLQGYNQPQHF,TGTGCCAGCAGCTTACAGGGATACAATCAGCCCCAGCATTTT
TRBV7-2,.,.,TRBJ1-6,CASSPLLDSPLHF,TGTGCCAGCAGCCCCCTATTGGATTCACCCCTCCACTTT
TRBV28,.,TRBD2,TRBJ2-3,CASSLGTSGGALTLYF,TGTGCCAGCAGTTTAGGGACTAGCGGGGGGGCCTTGACCCTGTATTTT
TRBV7-6,few,.,TRBJ1-6,CASSSSKDSAASPLHF,TGTGCCAGCAGCTCTAGTAAGGACAGTGCCGCTTCACCCCTCCACTTT
TRBV18,.,.,TRBJ2-6,CASSPRATNSGANVLTF,TGTGCCAGCTCACCCAGAGCTACTAACTCTGGGGCCAACGTCCTGACTTTC
TRBV7-2,.,.,TRBJ2-1,CASSLDAPLESSYNEQFF,TGTGCCAGCAGCTTAGACGCCCCCCTAGAGAGCTCCTACAATGAGCAGTTCTTC
TRBV15,.,.,TRBJ2-3,CATSRVRGAGTDTQYF,TGTGCCACCAGCAGAGTACGGGGGGCTGGCACAGATACGCAGTATTTT
TRBV6-1,.,TRBD1,TRBJ2-1,CASRDRTYNEQFF,TGTGCCAGCAGGGACAGGACTTACAATGAGCAGTTCTTC
TRBV15,.,TRBD1,TRBJ2-7,CATSRELPTRDRASEQYF,TGTGCCACCAGCAGAGAACTACCAACCCGGGACAGGGCGAGTGAGCAGTACTTC
TRBV21-1,few,.,TRBJ1-5,CASSKCSGGDQPQHF,TGTGCCAGCAGCAAATGTTCGGGGGGCGACCAGCCCCAGCATTTT
TRBV18,.,TRBD1,TRBJ1-2,CASSQGQGNYGYTF,TGTGCCAGCTCACAGGGACAGGGGAACTATGGCTACACCTTC
TRBV14,.,TRBD1,TRBJ2-7,CASSPFAGGSYEQYF,TGTGCCAGCAGCCCTTTCGCAGGGGGCTCCTACGAGCAGTACTTC
TRBV11-3,.,TRBD2,TRBJ2-1,CASSSRKRDPAGEQFF,TGTGCCAGCAGCTCGAGGAAGCGGGACCCAGCCGGGGAGCAGTTCTTC
TRBV4-1,once,.,TRBJ2-5,CASSQDPVAAENYQETQYF,TGCGCCAGCAGCCAAGATCCGGTAGCGGCAGAAAACTACCAAGAGACCCAGTACTTC
TRBV19,few,.,TRBJ1-2,CASSISPGDYGYTF,TGTGCCAGTAGTATATCTCCGGGAGACTATGGCTACACCTTC
TRBV28,.,.,TRBJ2-7,CASSLGGGHEQYF,TGTGCCAGCAGTTTAGGAGGGGGCCACGAGCAGTACTTC
TRBV5-1,few,TRBD2,TRBJ2-7,CASSLVGAGAYEQYF,TGCGCCAGCAGCTTGGTTGGGGCGGGGGCCTACGAGCAGTACTTC
TRBV27,.,TRBD1,TRBJ1-5,CASSLSWTGDQPQHF,TGTGCCAGCAGTTTAAGCTGGACAGGGGATCAGCCCCAGCATTTT
TRBV10-1,few,.,TRBJ2-5,CASKHGQIRETQYF,TGCGCCAGCAAACACGGACAGATCAGGGAGACCCAGTACTTC
TRBV5-6,few,.,TRBJ1-2,CASQEGTGYYGYTF,TGTGCCAGCCAGGAAGGTACAGGGTACTATGGCTACACCTTC
TRBV9,once,.,TRBJ2-2,CASSGGRGRAGELFF,TGTGCCAGCAGCGGAGGACGGGGTAGGGCCGGGGAGCTGTTTTTT
TRBV6-5,.,TRBD1,TRBJ2-7,CASSLTLTGNYEQYF,TGTGCCAGCAGCCTTACCCTGACAGGGAACTACGAGCAGTACTTC
TRBV2,.,.,TRBJ1-1,CASGSGVLATEAFF,TGTGCCAGCGGTTCCGGGGTTCTAGCGACTGAAGCTTTCTTT
TRBV5-1,.,.,TRBJ2-4,CASSLAEEGRFTKNIQYF,TGCGCCAGCAGCTTGGCCGAGGAGGGGCGTTTTACCAAAAACATTCAGTACTTC
TRBV7-6,once,TRBD1,TRBJ2-7,CASSSLGKGQGLYEQYF,TGTGCCAGCAGCTCCCTGGGGAAGGGACAGGGGTTATACGAGCAGTACTTC
TRBV5-1,once,.,TRBJ1-3,CASSSTTGTGNTIYF,TGCGCCAGCAGCTCTACCACAGGTACTGGAAACACCATATATTTT
TRBV6-1,.,.,TRBJ1-5,CASSEAGRHQPQHF,TGTGCCAGCAGTGAAGCGGGGCGGCATCAGCCCCAGCATTTT
TRBV5-6,.,.,TRBJ1-1,CASSLGGWDTEAFF,TGTGCCAGCAGCTTGGGGGGCTGGGACACTGAAGCTTTCTTT